Below are 20 T cell receptor beta chains sequenced from a single sample in a study of blood T cell repertoires in COVID-19. Clones were read by immunoSEQ multiplex PCR, and TCRdb kept only the in-frame ones, dropping some. The sample has fewer than 450,000 clones, around 87% seen once. Sequencing was carried out using peripheral blood. The origin of the receptors is a woman aged 45-65 years with COVID-19, enrolled during active disease.

The chain employs TRBV6-6 and TRBJ1-5; no reliable D call. Germline CDR1 is MNHNY and CDR2 is SVGAGI (reference sequence). The CDR3 sequence is 15 residues long. Trimming shortened V by 7 bases and J by 1 base, and 14 bases separated the two germline ends. The CDR3 sequence: CASKARGSSNQPQHF. The CDR3 region has the DNA TGTGCCAGCAAAGCGCGGGGTTCCAGCAATCAGCCCCAGCATTTT.

This clone was found a few times. This rearrangement joins TRBV14 to TRBJ2-7; no firm D call. Trimming cost V 1 base and J 11 bases, with 12 bases left between them. Germline V gene data show CDR1 as SGHDN and CDR2 as FVKESK. The CDR3 consists of 12 residues. The CDR3 region is CASSQGRVTEYF. The CDR3 DNA reads TGTGCCAGCAGCCAAGGACGGGTTACGGAGTACTTC.

The rearrangement joins TRBV4-2 to TRBJ2-7, with D tentatively TRBD2 (5 bases). The V gene's germline CDR1 is LGHNA and CDR2 YNFKEQ. CDR3 size: 15 residues. V lost 0 bases and J 3 bases, leaving 12 bases between the germline ends. The CDR3 sequence: CASSQDGRSYYEQYF. The DNA for the CDR3 is TGTGCCAGCAGCCAAGATGGGAGATCTTACTACGAGCAGTACTTC.

The chain combines TRBV5-6 with TRBJ2-1, with 7 bases aligning to TRBD2. CDR1 and CDR2 (germline): SGHDT, YYEEEE. The junction had 10 bases not matched to a gene; V was cut back by 2 bases and J by 5 bases. The CDR3 extends over 16 amino acids. CDR3 bases: TGTGCCAGCAGCTTAGAAGCGGGACGACTCAACAATGAGCAGTTCTTC. This codes for CASSLEAGRLNNEQFF.

The chain carries TRBV7-9 and TRBJ2-7; unclear D gene. The CDR3 is made up of 13 amino acids. Germline V gene lookup returns CDR1 SEHNR and CDR2 FQNEAQ (reference sequence). V lost 2 bases to trimming and J lost 5 bases, with 10 bases between them. The CDR3 loop reads CASSLPLEHEQYF. The DNA for the CDR3 is TGTGCCAGCAGCTTACCCCTAGAACACGAGCAGTACTTC. The variable domain in full, with the rest retrieved from reference TRBV7-9 and TRBJ2-7, is DTGVSQNPRHKITKRGQNVTFRCDPISEHNRLYWYRQTLGQGPEFLTYFQNEAQLEKSRLLSDRFSAERPKGSFSTLEIQRTEQGDSAMYLCASSLPLEHEQYFGPGTRLTVT.

This sequence joins TRBV18 and TRBJ2-7, with 7 bases that match TRBD1. This CDR3 has 16 amino acids. Per germline, CDR1 KGHSH and CDR2 LQKENI. V lost 0 bases and J lost 1; bases outside the gene matches: 6. In DNA, the CDR3 is TGTGCCAGCTCACCACCCGGGACAGCTATTTCCTACGAGCAGTACTTC. Translating it yields CASSPPGTAISYEQYF.

This clone has a handful of counts. This rearrangement joins TRBV11-3 to TRBJ2-2; 10 bases are a match to TRBD1. The V segment lost 5 bases and the J segment 4 bases; nucleotides outside the gene matches: 4. CDR1 and CDR2 from the germline V gene are SGHNT and YENEEA. The CDR3 runs to 15 residues. CDR3 amino acids: CASSPRDRGTGELFF. The CDR3 bases are TGTGCCAGCAGCCCGAGGGACAGGGGCACCGGGGAGCTGTTTTTT. Combining the CDR3 with reference TRBV11-3 and TRBJ2-2 gives the whole variable domain EAGVVQSPRYKIIEKKQPVAFWCNPISGHNTLYWYLQNLGQGPELLIRYENEEAVDDSQLPKDRFSAERLKGVDSTLKIQPAELGDSAVYLCASSPRDRGTGELFFGEGSRLTVL.

This chain links TRBV12-5 with TRBJ2-7; 9 bases are a match to TRBD2. Germline V CDR1 and CDR2: LGHNT, FRNRAP. This CDR3 contains 14 residues. J was trimmed by 4 bases and V by 3 bases; bases with no gene match: 4. In DNA, the CDR3 is TGTGCTAGTGGTTTTGGGACTAGCCAGTACGAGCAGTACTTC. Its translation: CASGFGTSQYEQYF.

This chain links TRBV19 with TRBJ1-6; 10 bases line up with TRBD1. This CDR3 has 15 residues. Germline assignment: CDR1 LNHDA and CDR2 SQIVND (reference sequence). The trim removed 5 bases at V and 7 bases at J, leaving 5 bases unmatched. For the CDR3, the DNA is TGTGCCAGTAGTTCGGGACAGGGGAGGAATTCACCCCTCCACTTT. It encodes CASSSGQGRNSPLHF.

The genes are TRBV15 and TRBJ2-1; 11 bases fit TRBD2. CDR3 length equals 16 residues. V trimming: 5 bases; J trimming: 9 bases; junction bases outside the gene matches: 12. The germline CDR1 and CDR2 sequences are LNHNV and YYDKDF (reference sequence). CDR3 coding DNA: TGTGCCACCAGCGAACGAATAGCGGGAGGGCTGGGTGAGCAGTTCTTC. Its translation is CATSERIAGGLGEQFF.

The chain couples TRBV10-3 to TRBJ2-5; 9 bases agree with TRBD2. Germline V gene lookup returns CDR1 ENHRY and CDR2 SYGVKD. CDR3 length equals 13 residues. Unmatched junction bases numbered 8, after V lost 10 bases and J lost 5 bases. CDR3 sequence (DNA): TGTGCCACCGGATTAGCGGGAGAGGAGACCCAGTACTTC. Its translation: CATGLAGEETQYF.

The V and J genes are TRBV21-1 and TRBJ2-1; TRBD1 is the table's D call, not checked against the DNA. TRBV21-1 is recorded as a pseudogene. The CDR3 has 15 amino acids. The CDR3 DNA reads TGTGCCAGCAGCAATCAGGATATCTCCTACAATGAGCAGTTCTTC. Translating gives CASSNQDISYNEQFF.

This clone was observed a few times. The V gene is TRBV3-1 (or the pseudogene TRBV3-2), the J gene TRBJ2-7, with D perhaps matching TRBD2 (7 bases). CDR3 length equals 11 residues. Germline CDR1 is LGHDT and CDR2 is YNNKEL (reference sequence). Deletions cut 9 bases from V and 5 bases from J, with 11 bases between. The CDR3 nucleotides are TGTGCCAGTCGGGGGGCAAACGAGCAGTACTTC. It encodes CASRGANEQYF.

The rearrangement joins TRBV27 to TRBJ2-3; weak D call: TRBD1 (6 bases). Trimming left V 3 bases short and J 6 bases short, with 10 bases between. Germline V CDR1 and CDR2: MNHEY, SMNVEV (reference sequence). The CDR3 covers 13 residues. The CDR3 sequence: CASSLNRDDTQYF. CDR3 in DNA: TGTGCCAGCAGTTTGAACAGGGACGATACGCAGTATTTT.

In this sample, this clone turned up once. As DNA, the CDR3 is TGTGCCAGCAGCGTAGGTTCCGACCGGACTAGTCCCCCGAACAATGAGCAGTTCTTC. It yields the protein CASSVGSDRTSPPNNEQFF. The chain joins TRBV9 to TRBJ2-1; 7 bases are a match to TRBD2. V dropped 0 bases and J dropped 5; count of bases not matched to a gene: 17. This CDR3 contains 19 residues. Germline CDR1 is SGDLS and CDR2 is YYNGEE.

The sample holds one count of this clone. The chain carries TRBV11-2 and TRBJ2-3; D is possibly TRBD1 (6 bases). Trimming pared 5 bases from V and 9 bases from J, leaving 12 bases between. The germline V gene has CDR1 SGHAT and CDR2 FQNNGV. The CDR3 sequence is 12 residues long. The CDR3 DNA reads as TGTGCCAGCAGCCAAACAGGGTTCACGCAGTATTTT. It codes for CASSQTGFTQYF.

The chain carries TRBV2 and TRBJ1-1; 8 bases align to TRBD1. Germline V lookup: CDR1 SNHLY, CDR2 FYNNEI. The CDR3 is made up of 14 amino acids. After removal of 7 bases from V and 1 base from J, the junction contained 5 bases not matched to a gene. DNA of the CDR3: TGTGCCAGCACTCGGACAGGGACGAACACTGAAGCTTTCTTT. Translation: CASTRTGTNTEAFF.

This clone is a singleton in its sample. This chain uses TRBV24-1 with TRBJ2-7, with D possibly being TRBD2 (6 bases). The germline gives CDR1 KGHDR, CDR2 SFDVKD. Trimming took 3 bases from V and 5 from J, leaving 13 bases between them. CDR3 length: 14 residues. CDR3 DNA: TGTGCCACCAGTGATCCGAACTGGGGGGACGAGCAGTACTTC. It translates to CATSDPNWGDEQYF.

The chain employs TRBV5-1 and TRBJ2-1; 7 bases match TRBD2. After removal of 2 bases from V and 7 bases from J, the junction contained 6 bases not matched to a gene. The CDR3 length is 14 residues. Germline assignment: CDR1 SGHRS and CDR2 YFSETQ. CDR3 bases: TGCGCCAGCAGCTTCGTGGGAGCGGGAAATGAGCAGTTCTTC. It encodes CASSFVGAGNEQFF.

The chain carries TRBV19 and TRBJ2-7; 7 nucleotides agree with TRBD1. This CDR3 comprises 15 residues. V was pared by 5 bases and J by 2 bases, with 9 bases of the junction left unmatched. The germline gives CDR1 LNHDA, CDR2 SQIVND (reference sequence). The CDR3 loop is CASSARGTDTYEQYF. CDR3 nucleotides: TGTGCCAGTAGTGCCCGAGGGACAGATACCTACGAGCAGTACTTC.